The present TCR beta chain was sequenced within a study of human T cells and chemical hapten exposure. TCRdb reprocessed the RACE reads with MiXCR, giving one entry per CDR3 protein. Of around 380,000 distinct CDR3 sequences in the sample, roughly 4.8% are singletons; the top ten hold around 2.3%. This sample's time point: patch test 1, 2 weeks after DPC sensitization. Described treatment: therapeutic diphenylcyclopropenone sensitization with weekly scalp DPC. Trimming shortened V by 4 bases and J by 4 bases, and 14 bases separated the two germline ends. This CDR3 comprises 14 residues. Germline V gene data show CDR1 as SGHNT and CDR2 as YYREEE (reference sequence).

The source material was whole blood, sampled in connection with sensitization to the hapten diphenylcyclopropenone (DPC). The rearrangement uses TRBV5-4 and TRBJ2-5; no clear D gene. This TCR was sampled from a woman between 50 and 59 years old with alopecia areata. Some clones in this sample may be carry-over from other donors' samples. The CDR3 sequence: CASSRSPGLETQYF. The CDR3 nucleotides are TGTGCCAGCAGCCGAAGTCCTGGGTTAGAGACCCAGTACTTC. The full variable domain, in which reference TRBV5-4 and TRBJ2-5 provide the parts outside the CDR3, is ETGVTQSPTHLIKTRGQQVTLRCSSQSGHNTVSWYQQALGQGPQFIFQYYREEENGRGNFPPRFSGLQFPNYSSELNVNALELDDSALYLCASSRSPGLETQYFGPGTRLLVL.